This is a list of T cell receptor beta chains from one sample in a study of shared clonotypes between healthy human individuals. Only in-frame clones appear in the TCRdb table, and some are missing; sequencing was by immunoSEQ multiplex PCR. The top ten clones hold about 0.35% of a sample with over a million clones, just under 99% of them seen once. The sample comprised naive CD4+ T cells sorted from blood. The source is a man aged 25 to 40 in good health. Each CDR3 is given with its conserved first and last residue.

J: TRBJ2-5; V: TRBV2; length: 13; CDR3: CASSEGLGETQYF
J: TRBJ1-5; V: TRBV21-1; length: 16; CDR3: CASRLTPAPKRQPQHF
J: TRBJ2-3; V: TRBV5-6; length: 14; CDR3: CASSIQQGTDTQYF
J: TRBJ2-3; V: TRBV4-3; length: 16; CDR3: CASSQVVGDLGVTQYF
J: TRBJ2-1; V: TRBV20-1; length: 10; CDR3: CSAYSNEQFF
J: TRBJ2-2; V: TRBV11-2; length: 18; CDR3: CASSLIGGGAANTGELFF
J: TRBJ2-7; V: TRBV20-1; length: 11; CDR3: CSAREISEQYF
J: TRBJ1-4; V: TRBV7-9; length: 14; CDR3: CASSSWAGDEKLFF
J: TRBJ2-7; V: TRBV28; length: 12; CDR3: CASSLLDYEQYF
J: TRBJ1-4; V: TRBV14; length: 12; CDR3: CASSQVHEKLFF
J: TRBJ2-3; V: TRBV5-5; length: 18; CDR3: CASSPVVYRGTTTDTQYF
J: TRBJ2-3; V: TRBV7-9; length: 15; CDR3: CASSRASAGTDTQYF
J: TRBJ2-5; V: TRBV5-1; length: 14; CDR3: CASTSQGAGETQYF
J: TRBJ2-1; V: TRBV29-1; length: 13; CDR3: CSVASTLNNEQFF
J: TRBJ2-3; V: TRBV18; length: 13; CDR3: CASSRDTTDTQYF
J: TRBJ2-7; V: TRBV5-5; length: 14; CDR3: CASSSGTGTYEQYF
J: TRBJ2-7; V: TRBV7-3; length: 15; CDR3: CASSLVGHKTYEQYF
J: TRBJ1-2; V: TRBV5-6; length: 14; CDR3: CASSSETASRGYTF
J: TRBJ1-4; V: TRBV29-1; length: 13; CDR3: CSAGPGAGEKLFF
J: TRBJ2-1; V: TRBV29-1; length: 10; CDR3: CSSRSNEQFF
J: TRBJ1-2; V: TRBV19; length: 13; CDR3: CASTMGRSYGYTF
J: TRBJ2-3; V: TRBV19; length: 15; CDR3: CASSIPSGSSDTQYF
J: TRBJ1-4; V: TRBV5-1; length: 15; CDR3: CASSLGGMRGEKLFF
J: TRBJ1-1; V: TRBV18; length: 14; CDR3: CASSPWEGDTEAFF
J: TRBJ1-2; V: TRBV5-4; length: 14; CDR3: CATGRGGAIYGYTF
J: TRBJ2-7; V: TRBV28; length: 14; CDR3: CASSWGGAMYEQYF
J: TRBJ2-1; V: TRBV27; length: 17; CDR3: CASKPAAGVRSYNEQFF
J: TRBJ2-1; V: TRBV28; length: 14; CDR3: CASGTSPGYNEQFF
J: TRBJ2-5; V: TRBV29-1; length: 12; CDR3: CSVIGGEETQYF
J: TRBJ2-2; V: TRBV28; length: 15; CDR3: CASSRGTANTGELFF
J: TRBJ2-2; V: TRBV18; length: 17; CDR3: CASSPPSQRGGTGELFF
J: TRBJ2-1; V: TRBV6-1; length: 15; CDR3: CASRTSGSSYNEQFF
J: TRBJ2-3; V: TRBV10-3; length: 15; CDR3: CAISDSGRAKDTQYF
J: TRBJ2-7; V: TRBV27; length: 14; CDR3: CASKSRGPPYEQYF
J: TRBJ2-3; V: TRBV7-2; length: 14; CDR3: CASSQGLVTDTQYF
J: TRBJ2-2; V: TRBV7-9; length: 14; CDR3: CASSLGTYTGELFF
J: TRBJ2-1; V: TRBV5-6; length: 14; CDR3: CASIRQGAHNEQFF
J: TRBJ2-1; V: TRBV5-1; length: 14; CDR3: CASSGGISYNEQFF
J: TRBJ2-1; V: TRBV18; length: 16; CDR3: CASSPQAGGSVNEQFF
J: TRBJ2-1; V: TRBV6-1; length: 13; CDR3: CASSDRLLGEQFF
J: TRBJ2-1; V: TRBV9; length: 15; CDR3: CASSDWGRAYNEQFF
J: TRBJ2-5; V: TRBV9; length: 13; CDR3: CASNRASGETQYF
J: TRBJ2-7; V: TRBV6-5; length: 14; CDR3: CASSYGPSSYEQYF
J: TRBJ1-2; V: TRBV7-2; length: 15; CDR3: CASSLAGGQGHGYTF
J: TRBJ2-7; V: TRBV5-1; length: 13; CDR3: CASSFRQDDEQYF
J: TRBJ2-3; V: TRBV10-3; length: 17; CDR3: CAISEHRDAPSTDTQYF
J: TRBJ1-5; V: TRBV19; length: 16; CDR3: CASSIGPQTSDQPQHF
J: TRBJ1-4; V: TRBV5-1; length: 15; CDR3: CASSGPGQANEKLFF